The 21 T cell receptor beta chains given below trace back to one sample, sequenced in a study of long-term antiretroviral therapy in people with HIV. At the survey level, the v3.0 immunoSEQ assay was run. Assay: immunoSEQ multiplex PCR; the TCRdb copy retains only in-frame clones and omits some. The sample comprises 25,000 to 30,000 clones, 85% to 95% of which are singletons, and 5.5% to 7% rests with the top ten. The sample here was unsorted PBMCs, taken roughly 6.5 years after starting antiretroviral therapy. The receptors come from a woman in her thirties or forties with HIV.

The V and J genes are TRBV29-1 and TRBJ1-2, with D tentatively TRBD1 (5 bases). Trimming removed 7 bases at V and 4 bases at J, with 16 bases between. CDR3 length: 13 amino acids. CDR1 and CDR2 (germline): SQVTM, ANQGSEA. CDR3 nucleotides: TGCAGCGCATCGTTGAGGGGAGGCTATGGCTACACCTTC. Protein product: CSASLRGGYGYTF.

The chain has TRBV5-6 and TRBJ2-4, with D maybe TRBD1 (7 bases). Germline V gene data show CDR1 as SGHDT and CDR2 as YYEEEE. The V end lost 3 bases, the J end lost 4 bases, and 11 bases lay between the germline ends. The CDR3 has 14 residues. For the CDR3, the DNA is TGTGCCAGCAGCTCACAGGGGAGGAAAAACATTCAGTACTTC. Amino acids: CASSSQGRKNIQYF.

The genes are TRBV11-1 and TRBJ2-3, with TRBD1 identical over 9 bases. J gave up 4 bases and V 6 bases, and 8 bases lay outside the gene matches. This CDR3 is 15 amino acids long. CDR1 is SGHAT and CDR2 is FQDESV in the germline V gene (reference sequence). Written as DNA, the CDR3 is TGTGCCAGCAGTCACGGACAGGGGCGGTCAGATACGCAGTATTTT. It encodes CASSHGQGRSDTQYF.

The sample holds a few counts of this clone. CDR3 bases: TGCGCCAGCAGCACTGGACCGGCGGGTAGGGAAAAACTGTTTTTT. Residues: CASSTGPAGREKLFF. The V and J genes are TRBV5-1 and TRBJ1-4; D unclear. Germline V gene data show CDR1 as SGHRS and CDR2 as YFSETQ. V was trimmed by 4 bases and J by 8 bases, leaving 18 bases between them. There are 15 residues in the CDR3.

Concerning this clone: A read error may produce the germline difference seen at one junction end. The chain joins TRBV6-1 to TRBJ2-7; D call uncertain. The CDR3 has 11 residues. Germline V lookup: CDR1 MNHNS, CDR2 SASEGT. The CDR3 protein is CATSSGNEQYF. Written as DNA, the CDR3 is TGTGCCACCAGTTCTGGAAACGAGCAGTACTTC.

V gene TRBV7-3 combines with J gene TRBJ2-2; unclear D gene. The ends were cut back, 2 bases at V and 1 base at J, with 5 bases in the middle. CDR1 is SGHTA and CDR2 is FQGTGA in the germline V gene. This CDR3 comprises 14 residues. This chain's CDR3 is CASSLGRNTGELFF. The DNA of the CDR3 is TGTGCCAGCAGCTTAGGGCGGAACACCGGGGAGCTGTTTTTT. Supplemented by reference TRBV7-3 and TRBJ2-2, the full variable domain reads GAGVSQTPSNKVTEKGKYVELRCDPISGHTALYWYRQSLGQGPEFLIYFQGTGAADDSGLPNDRFFAVRPEGSVSTLKIQRTERGDSAVYLCASSLGRNTGELFFGEGSRLTVL.

The V and J genes are TRBV7-2 and TRBJ2-3; a possible D gene is TRBD1 (6 bases). Germline values: CDR1 SGHTA, CDR2 FQGNSA. The V gene lost 5 bases and the J gene lost 4 bases, with 16 bases spanning the gap. There are 15 residues in the CDR3. DNA of the CDR3: TGTGCCAGCAGCCCTCGACAGGCCTGGGCAGATACGCAGTATTTT. Translation gives CASSPRQAWADTQYF. Based on the CDR3 plus reference TRBV7-2 and TRBJ2-3, the full variable domain is GAGVSQSPSNKVTEKGKDVELRCDPISGHTALYWYRQSLGQGLEFLIYFQGNSAPDKSGLPSDRFSAERTGGSVSTLTIQRTQQEDSAVYLCASSPRQAWADTQYFGPGTRLTVL.

The chain carries TRBV4-3 and TRBJ2-4, with a weak D call TRBD2 (5 bases). The CDR3 runs 14 residues. The ends were cut back, 10 bases at V and 2 bases at J, with 15 bases in the middle. Germline assignment: CDR1 LGHNA and CDR2 YSLEER. The CDR3: CATSQTRTKNIQYF. As DNA, the CDR3 is TGCGCCACCTCCCAAACTAGGACCAAAAACATTCAGTACTTC.

This sequence joins TRBV4-3 and TRBJ2-7, with 8 bases fitting TRBD2. Germline V lookup: CDR1 LGHNA, CDR2 YSLEER. This CDR3 has 14 residues. V dropped 9 bases and J dropped 2; count of bases not matched to a gene: 9. The CDR3 protein is CARIPIGGAYEQYF. CDR3 nucleotides: TGCGCCAGGATCCCGATCGGGGGGGCCTACGAGCAGTACTTC.

V and J are TRBV30 and TRBJ2-2; 7 bases are a match to TRBD1. Germline V gene data show CDR1 as GTSNPN and CDR2 as SVGIG (reference sequence). Unmatched junction bases numbered 16, after V lost 7 bases and J lost 5 bases. This CDR3 spans 16 amino acids. This chain's CDR3 is CASLTGKSLGTGELFF. CDR3 sequence (DNA): TGTGCCTCCCTGACAGGGAAATCCTTAGGGACCGGGGAGCTGTTTTTT.

The V gene is TRBV5-8, the J gene TRBJ2-3; 14 nucleotides align to TRBD2. The V and J ends lost 4 bases and 4 bases, in that order; junction bases with no gene match: 8. CDR3 length: 17 amino acids. Germline CDR1 is SGHTS and CDR2 is YDEGEE. The CDR3 loop reads CASSITTSGGAPDTQYF. The CDR3 nucleotides are TGTGCCAGCAGCATTACGACTAGCGGGGGGGCCCCAGATACGCAGTATTTT.

This chain links TRBV4-1 with TRBJ2-3; 8 nucleotides agree with TRBD1. The CDR3 extends over 14 amino acids. Trimming cost V 3 bases and J 7 bases; bases outside gene matches: 6. Germline-derived CDR1 and CDR2 are MGHRA and YSYEKL. CDR3 amino acids: CASSHGQGGNTQYF. CDR3 DNA sequence: TGCGCCAGCAGCCACGGACAGGGCGGAAATACGCAGTATTTT.

The rearrangement links TRBV18 to TRBJ2-5; D ambiguous. The CDR3 is made up of 15 amino acids. Germline V gives CDR1 KGHSH, CDR2 LQKENI. V was cut by 4 bases and J by 0 bases, with 12 bases left in between. Here the CDR3 reads CASSRLEPYQETQYF. The CDR3 DNA sequence: TGTGCCAGCTCACGTCTAGAGCCGTACCAAGAGACCCAGTACTTC.

The chain recombines TRBV19 with TRBJ1-4; D possibly corresponds to TRBD1 (6 bases). The CDR3 length is 14 residues. V was shortened by 6 bases and J by 7 bases, with 15 bases between the two germline ends. Germline V gene lookup returns CDR1 LNHDA and CDR2 SQIVND (reference sequence). Written as DNA, the CDR3 is TGTGCCAGTAGCCTAACAGGAGGGGGTGAAAAACTGTTTTTT. The encoded protein is CASSLTGGGEKLFF.

The CDR3 protein is CASSPQANTEAFF. Written as DNA, the CDR3 is TGTGCCAGCAGCCCTCAGGCGAACACTGAAGCTTTCTTT. The chain employs TRBV11-2 and TRBJ1-1; D is unresolved. Germline V gene lookup returns CDR1 SGHAT and CDR2 FQNNGV. This CDR3 region has 13 residues. V lost 5 bases and J 1 base, leaving 8 bases between the germline ends.

This sequence joins TRBV9 and TRBJ2-5, with TRBD1 as a possible D gene (6 bases). CDR1 and CDR2 (germline): SGDLS, YYNGEE. Deletions cut 0 bases from V and 2 bases from J, with 11 bases between. The CDR3 consists of 15 residues. The CDR3 region is CASSVVGTPQETQYF. The CDR3 DNA follows: TGTGCCAGCAGCGTAGTCGGGACACCTCAAGAGACCCAGTACTTC.

The CDR3 spells CASSQERTAYNEQFF. The DNA for the CDR3 is TGCGCCAGCAGCCAAGAAAGGACAGCCTACAATGAGCAGTTCTTC. This chain links TRBV4-3 with TRBJ2-1; TRBD1 is a possible D gene (6 bases). Germline values: CDR1 LGHNA, CDR2 YSLEER. The CDR3 is 15 amino acids. V lost 0 bases to trimming and J lost 2 bases, with 8 bases between them.

The chain links TRBV30 to TRBJ2-1; D unresolved. This CDR3 is built from 15 residues. CDR1 and CDR2 from the germline V gene are GTSNPN and SVGIG (reference sequence). Trimming took off 3 bases at V and 5 bases at J, with 17 bases between the two ends. The CDR3 reads CAWSLRRLLNNEQFF. In DNA form, the CDR3 reads TGTGCCTGGAGCCTCCGGAGACTCCTTAACAATGAGCAGTTCTTC.

This sequence joins TRBV7-2 and TRBJ2-3; TRBD2 aligns across 15 bases. The germline V gene has CDR1 SGHTA and CDR2 FQGNSA. V lost 5 bases and J lost 14; bases outside the gene matches: 8. CDR3 length: 14 amino acids. The CDR3 DNA follows: TGTGCCAGCAGCCCGGGGACTAGCGGGGGGCGGGGGTATTTT. Translation: CASSPGTSGGRGYF. The full variable domain, with the rest looked up from reference TRBV7-2 and TRBJ2-3, is GAGVSQSPSNKVTEKGKDVELRCDPISGHTALYWYRQSLGQGLEFLIYFQGNSAPDKSGLPSDRFSAERTGGSVSTLTIQRTQQEDSAVYLCASSPGTSGGRGYFGPGTRLTVL.

This clone showed up just once. The V and J genes are TRBV19 and TRBJ1-1; possibly TRBD1 for D (6 bases). CDR3 length: 12 residues. The V end was cut by 5 bases, the J end by 8 bases, with 12 bases between. Germline loops: CDR1 LNHDA, CDR2 SQIVND (reference sequence). CDR3 coding DNA: TGTGCCAGTAGTCGACCGGGACACGAAGCTTTCTTT. It is translated as CASSRPGHEAFF.

This clone occurred a few times. The V call is TRBV21-1, the J call TRBJ2-2; the D segment call TRBD2 is taken from the table without a DNA check. TRBV21-1 is designated a pseudogene. The CDR3 length is 16 residues. This CDR3 reads CAPRGEGTGETGELFF. The CDR3 DNA reads TGTGCACCCCGCGGGGAGGGAACGGGGGAAACCGGGGAGCTGTTTTTT.